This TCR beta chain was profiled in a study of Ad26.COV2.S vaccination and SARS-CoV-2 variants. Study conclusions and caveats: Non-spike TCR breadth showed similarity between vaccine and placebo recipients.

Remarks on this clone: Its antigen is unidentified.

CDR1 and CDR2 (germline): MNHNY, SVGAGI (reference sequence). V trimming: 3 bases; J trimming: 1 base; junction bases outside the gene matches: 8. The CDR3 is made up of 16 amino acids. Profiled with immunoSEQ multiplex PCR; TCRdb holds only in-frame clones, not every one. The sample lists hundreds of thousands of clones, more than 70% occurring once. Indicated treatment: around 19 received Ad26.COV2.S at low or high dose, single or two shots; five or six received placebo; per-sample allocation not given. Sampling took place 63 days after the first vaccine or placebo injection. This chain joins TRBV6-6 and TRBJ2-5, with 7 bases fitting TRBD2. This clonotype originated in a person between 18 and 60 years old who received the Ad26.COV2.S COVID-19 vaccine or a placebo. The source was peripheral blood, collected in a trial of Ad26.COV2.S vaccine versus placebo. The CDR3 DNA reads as TGTGCCAGCAGTTATCGGGCTAGCGGACGCCAAGAGACCCAGTACTTC. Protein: CASSYRASGRQETQYF.